This T cell receptor beta chain emerged from a study of beta chain features in type 1 diabetes. Study information: Healthy donors, compared against patients, showed similar age, gender and cell yields. Study results and limitations: Junctions at VDJ sites from type 1 diabetes patients had fewer insertions and more deletions. Moderate yet significant TCRB CDR3 shortening was seen in Type 1 diabetes patients in all four CD4+ subsets.

This clone was detected only a few times. Its antigen is unidentified. The whole isolated RNA underwent reverse transcription, so sequencing captured expressed TCRB transcripts. Sequenced by immunoSEQ multiplex PCR; TCRdb stores in-frame clones only, minus some. The data hold tens of thousands of clones, with 68% observed a single time. This CDR3 is 14 amino acids long. V lost 3 bases, J lost 5 bases, and 13 bases lay in between. The germline V gene has CDR1 SGHNT and CDR2 YYREEE (reference sequence). The sequencing sample was made of stem cell memory CD4+ T cells from blood. This chain joins TRBV5-4 and TRBJ2-3; possibly TRBD2 for D (6 bases). This receptor was obtained from a woman in her forties with type 1 diabetes. CDR3 sequence (DNA): TGTGCCAGCAGCTCGCTCGTGGGGGGAGATACGCAGTATTTT. It specifies CASSSLVGGDTQYF.